These 23 T cell receptor beta chains originate from one sample sequenced in a study of OX40 agonist ivuxolimab in advanced cancers. Produced via immunoSEQ multiplex PCR; TCRdb's table is partial and in-frame only. This table has 65,000 to 85,000 clones, about nine tenths appearing once. This material consisted of CD4+ or CD8+ T cells sorted from blood, taken in a trial of the OX40 agonist ivuxolimab. Every receptor here comes from an adult with an advanced solid tumor such as melanoma, head and neck, liver or kidney cancer.

Here the CDR3 reads CASSPQQMNTGELFF. CDR3 sequence (DNA): TGTGCCAGCTCACCACAACAAATGAACACCGGGGAGCTGTTTTTT. V and J are TRBV18 and TRBJ2-2; D ambiguous. CDR3 length: 15 amino acids. Trimming left V 1 base short and J 1 base short, with 7 bases between. Germline CDR1 and CDR2: KGHSH and LQKENI.

This clone was seen many times. J is TRBJ1-3 and V is TRBV4-3; D uncertain. Trimming pared 1 base from V and 0 bases from J, leaving 7 bases between. Germline CDR1 LGHNA, CDR2 YSLEER. This CDR3 has 15 amino acids. The CDR3 region has the DNA TGCGCCAGCAGCCAAGGCACCAGCTCTGGAAACACCATATATTTT. It codes for CASSQGTSSGNTIYF.

The CDR3 spells CASSLMDQPQHF. The CDR3 nucleotides read TGTGCCAGCAGCTTAATGGATCAGCCCCAGCATTTT. The chain links TRBV7-2 to TRBJ1-5, with no clear D. Trimming left V 2 bases short and J 5 bases short, with 4 bases between. The CDR3 is 12 residues long. CDR1 SGHTA and CDR2 FQGNSA come from the germline V gene.

In this sample, this clone turned up once. The chain is built from TRBV19 and TRBJ1-5; D unclear. The V and J ends lost 4 bases and 2 bases respectively, with 12 bases between them. Germline V CDR1 and CDR2: LNHDA, SQIVND (reference sequence). CDR3 size: 15 residues. The CDR3 loop is CASSRRAGGNQPQHF. CDR3 nucleotides: TGTGCCAGTAGTAGAAGGGCCGGGGGCAATCAGCCCCAGCATTTT.

The chain combines TRBV5-1 with TRBJ2-7; D remains unclear. This CDR3 is 14 amino acids long. Trimming left V 0 bases short and J 5 bases short, with 12 bases between. Looked up from germline, CDR1 is SGHRS and CDR2 is YFSETQ. CDR3 sequence reads: CASSLGVDRNEQYF. Here the CDR3 DNA reads TGCGCCAGCAGCTTGGGGGTAGATCGCAACGAGCAGTACTTC.

CDR3: CASGSSTNYGYTF. The CDR3 DNA follows: TGTGCCAGCGGGTCCTCTACTAACTATGGCTACACCTTC. The chain joins TRBV28 to TRBJ1-2; D is unresolved. The CDR3 is 13 amino acids. In germline, CDR1 is MDHEN, CDR2 SYDVKM. V lost 8 bases and J lost 0, with 10 bases in between.

This clone was detected once. The chain joins TRBV9 to TRBJ2-3; 11 bases line up with TRBD2. Germline CDR1 is SGDLS and CDR2 is YYNGEE. This CDR3 is built from 14 residues. V lost 2 bases, J lost 6 bases, and 2 bases stayed unmatched. CDR3 bases: TGTGCCAGCAGCGTCGCTAGCGGGGGGGATACGCAGTATTTT. It is translated as CASSVASGGDTQYF.

V is TRBV11-3 and J is TRBJ2-5; no firm D call. From germline, CDR1 is SGHNT and CDR2 YENEEA. Trimming cost V 0 bases and J 2 bases, with 1 base left between them. The CDR3 has 12 amino acids. CDR3 sequence: CASSLDQETQYF. CDR3 nucleotides: TGTGCCAGCAGCTTAGATCAAGAGACCCAGTACTTC.

The chain is built from TRBV11-3 and TRBJ1-1; TRBD1 might be the D (5 bases). The CDR3 runs 13 residues. Trimming shortened V by 1 base and J by 8 bases, and 11 bases separated the two germline ends. Germline CDR1 is SGHNT and CDR2 is YENEEA. The CDR3 reads CASSLGGGAEAFF. CDR3 nucleotides: TGTGCCAGCAGCTTAGGGGGAGGGGCCGAAGCTTTCTTT.

The table lists this clone with a count of one. V is TRBV7-6 and J is TRBJ1-2; D may be TRBD1 (6 bases). Germline CDR1 SGHVS, CDR2 FNYEAQ. V was trimmed by 6 bases and J by 7 bases, leaving 12 bases between them. There are 12 residues in the CDR3. CDR3 nucleotide sequence: TGTGCCAGCAGTTCACAGGGCGGTGGCTACACCTTC. Translation gives CASSSQGGGYTF. The whole variable domain, filled in from reference TRBV7-6 and TRBJ1-2, reads GAGVSQSPRYKVTKRGQDVALRCDPISGHVSLYWYRQALGQGPEFLTYFNYEAQQDKSGLPNDRFSAERPEGSISTLTIQRTEQRDSAMYRCASSSQGGGYTFGSGTRLTVV.

The genes are TRBV2 and TRBJ2-4, with 7 bases lining up with TRBD2. This CDR3 is built from 15 residues. V shed 0 bases, J shed 9 bases, and the junction held 8 bases outside the gene matches. Germline CDR1 is SNHLY and CDR2 is FYNNEI. The chain's CDR3 is CASSEAVREYGIQYF. The CDR3 DNA follows: TGTGCCAGCAGTGAAGCGGTGCGGGAGTACGGCATTCAGTACTTC.

The rearrangement links TRBV5-4 to TRBJ1-2, with D possibly being TRBD1 (5 bases). V was clipped by 2 bases and J by 4 bases, with 15 bases between them. Germline V gives CDR1 SGHNT, CDR2 YYREEE (reference sequence). This CDR3 contains 15 residues. CDR3 protein: CASSLQYGATYGYTF. The DNA of the CDR3 is TGTGCCAGCAGCTTACAATACGGGGCCACCTATGGCTACACCTTC.

The chain joins TRBV18 to TRBJ2-3; perhaps D is TRBD1 or TRBD2 (5 bases each). This CDR3 has 14 residues. Trimming removed 2 bases at V and 2 bases at J, with 8 bases between. Germline V gene lookup returns CDR1 KGHSH and CDR2 LQKENI. The CDR3: CASSPTGPTDTQYF. The CDR3 nucleotides read TGTGCCAGCTCACCAACGGGACCCACAGATACGCAGTATTTT.

The table lists this clone with a count of one. This chain connects TRBV10-1 to TRBJ2-4; the D gene is possibly TRBD1 (5 bases). CDR3 length: 12 amino acids. Germline-derived CDR1 and CDR2 are WNHNN and SYGVQD (reference sequence). CDR3 nucleotides: TGCGTAGAGGACACCGGGAAAAACATTCAGTACTTC. Its translation is CVEDTGKNIQYF.

This clone showed up just once. The CDR3 coding sequence is TGCGCCAGCAGCCGACAGGGAGGTGGCACAGATACGCAGTATTTT. Translating gives CASSRQGGGTDTQYF. The chain has TRBV5-1 and TRBJ2-3; possibly TRBD1 for D (7 bases). Trimming removed 4 bases from V and 1 base from J, with 13 bases in between. Per germline, CDR1 SGHRS and CDR2 YFSETQ. CDR3 length: 15 residues.

The V call is TRBV18, the J call TRBJ1-1; D remains ambiguous. This CDR3 comprises 19 residues. The germline V gene has CDR1 KGHSH and CDR2 LQKENI. V gave up 0 bases and J gave up 4 bases, with 24 bases separating them. Here the CDR3 DNA reads TGTGCCAGCTCACCACCGTTGAGAACTCAAGGGTTGAGGTTCACTGAAGCTTTCTTT. Its protein is CASSPPLRTQGLRFTEAFF.

V is TRBV7-3 and J is TRBJ2-5, with 8 nucleotides matching TRBD2. V shed 4 bases, J shed 5 bases, and the junction held 3 bases outside the gene matches. Per the germline V gene, CDR1 is SGHTA and CDR2 is FQGTGA. The CDR3 runs to 13 residues. The CDR3 protein is CASSSGGQETQYF. In nucleotides, the CDR3 is TGTGCCAGCAGCTCGGGGGGGCAGGAGACCCAGTACTTC. Variable domain in full (rest from reference TRBV7-3 and TRBJ2-5): GAGVSQTPSNKVTEKGKYVELRCDPISGHTALYWYRQSLGQGPEFLIYFQGTGAADDSGLPNDRFFAVRPEGSVSTLKIQRTERGDSAVYLCASSSGGQETQYFGPGTRLLVL.

The chain links TRBV28 to TRBJ2-7; no clear D gene. The length of the CDR3 is 11 residues. Germline CDR1 reads MDHEN; CDR2 reads SYDVKM. Trimming left V 5 bases short and J 4 bases short, with 6 bases between. CDR3 DNA: TGTGCCAGCAGTCCCGGGTACGAGCAGTACTTC. Encoded protein: CASSPGYEQYF.

This clone was observed a single time. One junction end does not reproduce the germline sequence, and a read error may be involved. This chain connects TRBV7-7 to TRBJ2-7, with TRBD2 matching 14 bases. The CDR3 contains 15 residues. The germline gives CDR1 SSHAT, CDR2 FNYEAQ (reference sequence). CDR3 sequence reads: CASSSGLAGAVEQYF. DNA of the CDR3: TGTGCTAGCAGCTCGGGACTAGCGGGAGCTGTCGAGCAGTACTTC.

In DNA, the CDR3 is TGTGCCAGCACCACGATCGGCACTGAAGCTTTCTTT. Its translation is CASTTIGTEAFF. The gene calls are TRBV2 and TRBJ1-1; no firm D call. V was cut by 7 bases and J by 4 bases, with 10 bases left in between. Per germline, CDR1 SNHLY and CDR2 FYNNEI. This CDR3 has 12 amino acids.

V usage is TRBV14 and J usage is TRBJ2-5; the D is unclear. The CDR3 sequence is 13 residues long. Trimming stripped 3 bases from V and 0 bases from J, with 5 bases between. Germline V gene data show CDR1 as SGHDN and CDR2 as FVKESK. The CDR3 DNA follows: TGTGCCAGCAGCCATGAGAACCAAGAGACCCAGTACTTC. It yields the protein CASSHENQETQYF.

The chain links TRBV28 to TRBJ2-6, with a weak D call TRBD1 (5 bases). Between the trimmed V and J ends, which lost 6 bases and 2 bases, there was a span of 11 bases. Germline lookup yields CDR1 MDHEN and CDR2 SYDVKM. The CDR3 extends over 15 amino acids. The CDR3 region is CASRFRDTGANVLTF. The CDR3 DNA sequence: TGTGCCAGCAGATTCAGGGATACTGGGGCCAACGTCCTGACTTTC.

The rearrangement links TRBV28 to TRBJ2-1, with TRBD1 as a possible D gene (5 bases). The ends were cut back, 5 bases at V and 9 bases at J, with 20 bases in the middle. The length of the CDR3 is 15 residues. Germline CDR1 is MDHEN and CDR2 is SYDVKM. The CDR3 is CASSPRTRKATEQFF. The CDR3 bases are TGTGCCAGCAGTCCCAGGACAAGGAAAGCCACTGAGCAGTTCTTC.